These 5 T cell receptor beta chains came from one sample sequenced in a study of response to subunit inactivated influenza vaccine. TCRdb passed the RT-PCR reads through MiXCR, listing each CDR3 protein once. Counted here are 500,000 to 750,000 distinct CDR3 sequences, 11% to 15% occurring once; the ten biggest clones make up 11%. Sequenced here: PBMCs from blood, sampled 11 to 12 days after vaccination. These receptors all stem from a middle-aged man who received an inactivated influenza vaccine.

The CDR3 coding sequence is TGCGCCAGCAGCACACTAGTTTGTTCGCAGTATTTT. This encodes CASSTLVCSQYF. This sequence joins TRBV23-1 and TRBJ2-3; the D gene is possibly TRBD2 (5 bases). TRBV23-1 is marked as an open reading frame, function uncertain. The V end was cut by 6 bases, the J end by 10 bases, with 14 bases between. This CDR3 is built from 12 residues.

The V and J genes are TRBV20-1 and TRBJ2-7; the D is unclear. CDR3 length: 12 amino acids. Trimming shortened V by 1 base and J by 4 bases, and 8 bases separated the two germline ends. Germline-derived CDR1 and CDR2 are DFQATT and SNEGSKA (reference sequence). CDR3 DNA sequence: TGCAGTGCTAGAGTTGGGCAGTACGAGCAGTACTTC. Its protein is CSARVGQYEQYF.

The rearrangement links TRBV20-1 to TRBJ1-2, with unresolved D. Germline V lookup: CDR1 DFQATT, CDR2 SNEGSKA (reference sequence). This CDR3 comprises 14 residues. Trimming cost V 0 bases and J 3 bases, with 11 bases left between them. The chain's CDR3 is CSARDWGKDYGYTF. As DNA, the CDR3 is TGCAGTGCTAGAGACTGGGGTAAAGACTATGGCTACACCTTC.

The rearrangement links TRBV15 to TRBJ1-2, with TRBD1 as a possible D gene (5 bases). V was clipped by 0 bases and J by 6 bases, with 14 bases between them. The germline gives CDR1 LNHNV, CDR2 YYDKDF (reference sequence). The CDR3 has 15 residues. This CDR3 reads CATSRDSNRNDGYTF. DNA of the CDR3: TGTGCCACCAGCAGAGATTCAAACAGGAACGATGGCTACACCTTC.

This clonotype turned up a few times. This sequence joins TRBV20-1 and TRBJ2-7; 9 nucleotides match TRBD2. The ends lost 1 base at V and 5 bases at J; junction bases unmatched: 6. The CDR3 has 14 amino acids. Germline CDR1 reads DFQATT; CDR2 reads SNEGSKA (reference sequence). This CDR3 reads CSARGGSGGDEQYF. CDR3 nucleotides: TGCAGTGCTAGAGGGGGTAGCGGGGGCGACGAGCAGTACTTC.